These 32 T cell receptor beta chains were all obtained from the same sample, sequenced in a study of T cells expressing NK-cell markers. TCRdb reprocessed the 5' RACE reads; each CDR3 protein has one entry and no DNA is given. The table gives approximately 380,000 distinct CDR3 sequences; the top ten clones make up around 5% of it. The sample comprised blood T cells: a sorted CD56 or NKG2C T cell subset, CD4+ or CD8+ T cells, or bulk PBMC T cells (not recorded which). These receptors came from a man aged 18 to 69 in good health.

J is TRBJ1-1 and V is TRBV6-2 or TRBV6-3. Germline CDR1 is MNHEY and CDR2 is SVGEGT. CDR3 size: 13 residues. The CDR3 reads CASMREMNTEAFF.

The rearrangement joins TRBV11-2 to TRBJ2-7; TCRdb lists TRBD1, though no DNA is available to test this call. Germline V gene lookup returns CDR1 SGHAT and CDR2 FQNNGV. The CDR3 is made up of 15 amino acids. CDR3: CASSSPRQGSYEQYF.

This sequence joins TRBV6-1 and TRBJ1-1. The length of the CDR3 is 13 residues. In germline, CDR1 is MNHNS, CDR2 SASEGT. The CDR3 region is CASTYLVNTEAFF.

The CDR3: CASVRGVKDEDEQYF. The rearrangement joins TRBV6-1 to TRBJ2-7; TCRdb gives TRBD1 as the D gene, but with no DNA this cannot be confirmed. CDR1 is MNHNS, CDR2 SASEGT, per germline. CDR3 length: 15 residues.

The rearrangement links TRBV11-2 to TRBJ2-2; TCRdb reports TRBD1, a call that lacks DNA to check it against. The CDR3 spans 18 residues. CDR1 and CDR2 from the germline V gene are SGHAT and FQNNGV. The CDR3 loop is CASSPKGDTTPNTGELFF.

J is TRBJ2-1 and V is TRBV18; TCRdb reports TRBD2, a call that lacks DNA to check it against. The CDR3 loop spans 15 amino acids. The germline V gene encodes CDR1 KGHSH and CDR2 LQKENI. CDR3 residues: CASSYPGLQYNEQFF.

The V call is TRBV20-1, the J call TRBJ2-7; absent DNA, TCRdb's TRBD2 call cannot be checked. This CDR3 comprises 11 residues. Germline CDR1 and CDR2: DFQATT and SNEGSKA (reference sequence). Here the CDR3 reads CSSGGTYEQYF.

The chain uses TRBV20-1 and TRBJ2-1; TCRdb designates TRBD1, a call that cannot be tested without DNA. The length of the CDR3 is 14 residues. Germline V gene sequence: CDR1 DFQATT, CDR2 SNEGSKA (reference sequence). Here the CDR3 reads CSARLGQGANEQFF.

The V call is TRBV2, the J call TRBJ2-7; TCRdb's assignment of TRBD2 cannot be checked, as there is no DNA. The CDR3 has 14 residues. CDR1 is SNHLY, CDR2 FYNNEI, per germline. The CDR3 spells CASSSGTRSSEQYF.

V is TRBV9 and J is TRBJ2-7; TCRdb's assignment of TRBD1 cannot be checked, as there is no DNA. The CDR3 totals 16 residues. The germline V gene encodes CDR1 SGDLS and CDR2 YYNGEE. CDR3 in amino acids: CASSVGIVRRADEQYF.

The rearrangement links TRBV20-1 to TRBJ2-3; TCRdb returns TRBD2, unconfirmable since there is no DNA. Germline V gene data show CDR1 as DFQATT and CDR2 as SNEGSKA (reference sequence). The CDR3 has 12 amino acids. The CDR3 loop is CSARSSVDTQYF.

The chain joins TRBV6-1 to TRBJ2-4; the D gene TCRdb calls, TRBD1, cannot be checked with no DNA. This CDR3 region has 16 residues. CDR1 is MNHNS and CDR2 is SASEGT in the germline V gene. The CDR3 is CASSPGAHQAKNIQYF.

The V call is TRBV4-1, the J call TRBJ1-2; TCRdb's D call of TRBD1 is untestable without DNA. Germline V CDR1 and CDR2: MGHRA, YSYEKL. This CDR3 has 14 residues. CDR3 region: CASSPGGQGYGYTF.

This sequence joins TRBV11-2 and TRBJ1-5. The germline V gene encodes CDR1 SGHAT and CDR2 FQNNGV. The CDR3 has 16 amino acids. CDR3 sequence reads: CASSPKAAMGNQPQHF.

The V and J genes are TRBV6-5 and TRBJ1-1; without DNA, the TCRdb call of TRBD1 cannot be checked. Germline V gene sequence: CDR1 MNHEY, CDR2 SVGAGI. This CDR3 has 15 amino acids. The CDR3 here is CASSNQGRGGTEAFF.

CDR3: CASSPTLGQSNTYEQYF. The genes are TRBV18 and TRBJ2-7; TCRdb's D call of TRBD1 is untestable without DNA. The CDR3 runs to 17 residues. In germline, CDR1 is KGHSH, CDR2 LQKENI.

The rearrangement links TRBV5-1 to TRBJ1-2; the TRBD1 assignment by TCRdb is unverifiable without DNA. This CDR3 has 14 amino acids. Germline-derived CDR1 and CDR2 are SGHRS and YFSETQ. This CDR3 reads CASSHDRVKGGYTF.

The genes are TRBV6-1 and TRBJ2-2; TCRdb names TRBD1, which stays unverified in the absence of DNA. CDR3 length: 14 amino acids. CDR1 MNHNS and CDR2 SASEGT come from the germline V gene. The CDR3 is CASTGDRGVGELFF.

The CDR3 here is CASSDGAPIVEQYF. The chain combines TRBV7-9 with TRBJ2-7; lacking DNA, the TRBD1 call made by TCRdb goes unchecked. Germline V gives CDR1 SEHNR, CDR2 FQNEAQ (reference sequence). The CDR3 has 14 amino acids.

V usage is TRBV6-1 and J usage is TRBJ2-2; TCRdb's D gene call, TRBD1, goes unchecked for lack of DNA. This CDR3 spans 13 amino acids. CDR1 is MNHNS, CDR2 SASEGT, per germline. CDR3 region: CASRDRGSGELFF.

The V and J genes are TRBV19 and TRBJ1-2; TCRdb designates TRBD1, a call that cannot be tested without DNA. CDR3 size: 14 residues. Germline V CDR1 and CDR2: LNHDA, SQIVND (reference sequence). This chain's CDR3 is CASSIGRTNGGYTF.

The rearrangement links TRBV28 to TRBJ2-2; lacking DNA, the TRBD2 call made by TCRdb goes unchecked. From germline, CDR1 is MDHEN and CDR2 SYDVKM. This CDR3 region has 21 residues. The CDR3 here is CASSYATYRDSGAPNTGELFF. Combining the CDR3 with reference TRBV28 and TRBJ2-2 gives the whole variable domain DVKVTQSSRYLVKRTGEKVFLECVQDMDHENMFWYRQDPGLGLRLIYFSYDVKMKEKGDIPEGYSVSREKKERFSLILESASTNQTSMYLCASSYATYRDSGAPNTGELFFGEGSRLTVL.

The genes are TRBV20-1 and TRBJ1-1; TCRdb's D call of TRBD1 is untestable without DNA. The CDR3 loop spans 15 amino acids. Germline V CDR1 and CDR2: DFQATT, SNEGSKA (reference sequence). CDR3 sequence reads: CSARGRTRMNTEAFF.

The genes are TRBV5-1 and TRBJ2-7; TCRdb names TRBD2, which stays unverified in the absence of DNA. Looked up from germline, CDR1 is SGHRS and CDR2 is YFSETQ. The CDR3 sequence is 15 residues long. The CDR3 sequence is CASSLGALRDYEQYF.

The chain carries TRBV20-1 and TRBJ1-4. Germline V gives CDR1 DFQATT, CDR2 SNEGSKA (reference sequence). This CDR3 spans 14 amino acids. The chain's CDR3 is CSAREGSVGEKLFF.

V is TRBV19 and J is TRBJ1-1; TCRdb reports TRBD1, a call that lacks DNA to check it against. In germline, CDR1 is LNHDA, CDR2 SQIVND (reference sequence). This CDR3 comprises 15 residues. The CDR3 spells CASSPQTGGGTEAFF.

The chain uses TRBV2 and TRBJ2-5; as DNA is missing, the TRBD2 call by TCRdb cannot be tested. The CDR3 spans 11 residues. CDR1 is SNHLY and CDR2 is FYNNEI in the germline V gene. The CDR3 here is CAREGPETQYF.

V gene TRBV6-1 combines with J gene TRBJ2-2. The CDR3 is 16 amino acids. The germline V gene has CDR1 MNHNS and CDR2 SASEGT. CDR3 amino acids: CASNRGRTPSTGELFF.

This chain links TRBV6-1 with TRBJ2-7; the TCRdb call, TRBD1, lacks DNA for checking. There are 15 residues in the CDR3. Germline CDR1 reads MNHNS; CDR2 reads SASEGT. The CDR3 sequence is CASRVGTGGAYEQYF.

The rearrangement uses TRBV6-2 or TRBV6-3 and TRBJ2-5; TCRdb calls TRBD1, which cannot be checked without DNA. The germline CDR1 and CDR2 sequences are MNHEY and SVGEGT. The CDR3 is made up of 17 amino acids. CDR3 residues: CASRPFGTLGAQETQYF.

The chain combines TRBV15 with TRBJ2-1; TCRdb designates TRBD1, a call that cannot be tested without DNA. The CDR3 totals 15 residues. Per the germline V gene, CDR1 is LNHNV and CDR2 is YYDKDF (reference sequence). The CDR3 loop reads CATSRDFRGGLEQFF.

The V gene is TRBV2, the J gene TRBJ2-3. The germline gives CDR1 SNHLY, CDR2 FYNNEI. This CDR3 is built from 15 residues. CDR3 region: CASSLRSIGTDTQYF.